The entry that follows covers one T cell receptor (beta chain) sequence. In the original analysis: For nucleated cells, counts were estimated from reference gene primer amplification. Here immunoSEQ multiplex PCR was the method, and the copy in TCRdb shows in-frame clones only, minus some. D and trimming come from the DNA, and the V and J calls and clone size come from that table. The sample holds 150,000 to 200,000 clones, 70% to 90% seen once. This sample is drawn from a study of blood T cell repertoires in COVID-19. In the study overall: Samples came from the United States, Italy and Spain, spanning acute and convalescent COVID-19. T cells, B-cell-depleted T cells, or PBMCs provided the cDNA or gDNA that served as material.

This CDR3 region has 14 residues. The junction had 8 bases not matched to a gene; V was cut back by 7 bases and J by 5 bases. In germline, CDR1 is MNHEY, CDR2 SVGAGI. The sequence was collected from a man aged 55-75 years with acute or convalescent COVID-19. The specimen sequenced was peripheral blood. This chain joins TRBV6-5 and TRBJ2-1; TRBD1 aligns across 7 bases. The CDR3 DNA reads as TGTGCCAGCACCCGAAACCAGGGGGACAATGAGCAGTTCTTC. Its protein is CASTRNQGDNEQFF.